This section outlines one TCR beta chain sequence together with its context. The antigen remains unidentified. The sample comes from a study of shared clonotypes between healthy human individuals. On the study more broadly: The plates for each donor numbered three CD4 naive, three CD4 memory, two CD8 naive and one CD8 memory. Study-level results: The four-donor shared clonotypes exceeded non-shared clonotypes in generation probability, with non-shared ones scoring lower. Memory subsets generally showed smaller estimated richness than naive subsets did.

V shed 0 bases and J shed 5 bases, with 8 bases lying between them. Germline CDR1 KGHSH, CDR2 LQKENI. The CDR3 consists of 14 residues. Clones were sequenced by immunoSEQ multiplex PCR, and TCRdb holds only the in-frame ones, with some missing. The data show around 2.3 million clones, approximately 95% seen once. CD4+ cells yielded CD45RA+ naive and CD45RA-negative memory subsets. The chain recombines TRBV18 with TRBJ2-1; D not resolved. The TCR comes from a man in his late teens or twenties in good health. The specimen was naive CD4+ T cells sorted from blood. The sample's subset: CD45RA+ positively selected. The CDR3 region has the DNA TGTGCCAGCTCACCACCGGCCAGCAACAATGAGCAGTTCTTC. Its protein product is CASSPPASNNEQFF.